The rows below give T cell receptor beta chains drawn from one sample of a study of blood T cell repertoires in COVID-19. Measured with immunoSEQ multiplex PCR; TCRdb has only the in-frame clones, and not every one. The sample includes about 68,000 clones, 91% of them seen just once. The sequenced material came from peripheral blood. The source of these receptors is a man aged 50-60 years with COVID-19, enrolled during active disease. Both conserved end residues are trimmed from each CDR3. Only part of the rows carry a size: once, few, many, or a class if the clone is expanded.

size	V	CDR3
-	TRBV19	ASSVVLAGGTRQETQY
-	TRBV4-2	ASSQGGQGYEQY
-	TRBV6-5	ASSYSSGASGELF
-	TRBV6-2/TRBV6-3	ASSYEGRSYEQY
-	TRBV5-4	ASSSGGLAEVDEQF
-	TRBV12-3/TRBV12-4	ASSFRPTGYT
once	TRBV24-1	ATSDSNLGEAF
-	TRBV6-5	ASSPGTGTNQPQH
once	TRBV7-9	ASSLGSAPRDTQY
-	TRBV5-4	ASSAGPQETQY
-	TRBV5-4	ASAQGARTSVGEQY
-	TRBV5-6	ASSWGQGFTDTQY
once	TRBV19	ASSVWPLRAGRANSPLH
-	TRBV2	ASSDPGLAEYNEQF
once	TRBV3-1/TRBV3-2	ASSLNIGTSGRRLSYNEQF
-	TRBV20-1	SASKTSGSSYEQY
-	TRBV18	ASSPPTPGTGELF
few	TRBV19	ASSVRGTEAF
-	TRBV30	AWSVQTNTEAF
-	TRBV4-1	ASSQGGAGVTYEQY
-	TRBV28	ASSDGRGFNEQF
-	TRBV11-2	ASSPPQGGAAYNEQF
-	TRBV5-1	ASSPPGQYNEQF
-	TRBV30	AWSGQGDQPQH
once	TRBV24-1	ATSDPNGWPQH
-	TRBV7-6	ASSPRQGLANEKLF
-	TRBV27	ASRSGFQETQY
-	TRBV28	ASSVGQGVADTQY
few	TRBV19	ASSQSYRNEQF
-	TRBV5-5	ASSLRSGGEAGETQY
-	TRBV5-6	ASSLEQGRYGYT
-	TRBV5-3	ARSLVSSGRGHIQY
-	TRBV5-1	ASSPDNNQPQH
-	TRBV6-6	ASTKRLRDLLSEQY
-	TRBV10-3	ATTGQGGGVAGELF
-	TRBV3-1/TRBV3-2	ASSQGVERGAYEQY
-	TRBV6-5	ASKRDKANYGYT
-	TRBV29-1	SVDPTYNEQF
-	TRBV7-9	ASSLLSGASSYEQY
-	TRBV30	AWSVRVRQGRMYEQY
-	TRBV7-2	ASSWDGEAYEQY
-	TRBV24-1	AIATSPATQY
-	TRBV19	ASTGQGPQH
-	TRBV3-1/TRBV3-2	ASSHGLPGGTDTQY
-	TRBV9	ASSGAWDTNHEQY
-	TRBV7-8	ASSLQGASQPQH
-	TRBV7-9	ASSPADRGSNQPQH
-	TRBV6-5	ASSHVSGGTDTQY
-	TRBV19	ASSIGGGGSSGGELF
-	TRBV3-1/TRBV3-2	ASSQDAARRLLH
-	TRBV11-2	ASSLDQRRYQY
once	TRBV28	ASSFALAGAGETQY
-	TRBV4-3	ASSQTDRAEQY